Listed below are T cell receptor beta chains from one sample, sequenced in a study of blood T cells in healthy people across ages. TCRdb independently ran MiXCR on the 5' RACE reads; one entry per CDR3 protein. The repertoire consists of over 1,300,000 distinct CDR3 sequences, with 45% to 70% occurring once and the leading ten covering 6.5% to 8%. Sequences were obtained from blood. The receptors originated from a man between 18 and 35 years old in good health. CDR3s include the opening cysteine and the closing phenylalanine or tryptophan. Each record gives: clone size, J gene, D gene, V gene, CDR3 protein, CDR3 DNA. The D gene is left open where the match is weak. The listing skips clone size in some rows; elsewhere it reads once, few, many or a size class.

size: few; J: TRBJ2-7; D: NA; V: TRBV24-1; CDR3: CATSDGPQGPSYEQYF; DNA: TGTGCCACCAGTGATGGTCCCCAGGGCCCCTCCTACGAGCAGTACTTC
size: few; J: TRBJ2-7; D: TRBD2; V: TRBV29-1; CDR3: CSVFREAGHEQYF; DNA: TGCAGCGTCTTCCGGGAGGCAGGGCACGAGCAGTACTTC
size: few; J: TRBJ2-3; D: NA; V: TRBV5-1; CDR3: CASSLGQLWDTQYF; DNA: TGCGCCAGCAGCCTAGGACAGCTGTGGGATACGCAGTATTTT
size: NA; J: TRBJ2-5; D: TRBD2; V: TRBV2; CDR3: CASSLAVEETQYF; DNA: TGTGCCAGCAGTCTAGCGGTCGAAGAGACCCAGTACTTC
size: NA; J: TRBJ2-7; D: NA; V: TRBV4-2; CDR3: CASSQLAETTYEQYF; DNA: TGTGCCAGCAGCCAACTAGCAGAAACGACCTACGAGCAGTACTTC
size: NA; J: TRBJ2-5; D: NA; V: TRBV10-2; CDR3: CASSVSELQETQYF; DNA: TGCGCCAGCAGTGTATCAGAGCTCCAAGAGACCCAGTACTTC
size: few; J: TRBJ1-2; D: TRBD1; V: TRBV4-1; CDR3: CASSSVRGGENGYTF; DNA: TGCGCCAGCAGTTCGGTCAGAGGGGGCGAGAATGGCTACACCTTC
size: NA; J: TRBJ2-5; D: NA; V: TRBV13; CDR3: CASSCRFGQLREQYF; DNA: TGTGCCAGCAGCTGCCGTTTCGGACAGTTAAGGGAACAGTACTTC
size: NA; J: TRBJ1-1; D: NA; V: TRBV20-1; CDR3: CSARDPREGTEAFF; DNA: TGCAGTGCTAGAGACCCAAGGGAGGGCACTGAAGCTTTCTTT
size: NA; J: TRBJ2-5; D: NA; V: TRBV6-5; CDR3: CASGLKYQETQYF; DNA: TGTGCCTCGGGGCTGAAGTACCAAGAGACCCAGTACTTC
size: NA; J: TRBJ2-7; D: NA; V: TRBV27; CDR3: CASSTPDRPYEQYF; DNA: TGTGCCAGCAGTACCCCGGACAGACCCTACGAGCAGTACTTC
size: NA; J: TRBJ2-7; D: TRBD2; V: TRBV7-2; CDR3: CASSLGDTSGVPYEQYF; DNA: TGTGCCAGCAGCTTAGGGGATACTAGCGGGGTTCCCTACGAGCAGTACTTC
size: NA; J: TRBJ2-1; D: TRBD2; V: TRBV20-1; CDR3: CSATGTSDYNEQFF; DNA: TGCAGTGCTACTGGGACTAGCGACTACAATGAGCAGTTCTTC
size: NA; J: TRBJ2-1; D: NA; V: TRBV6-6; CDR3: CASSYSGRWNEQFF; DNA: TGTGCCAGCAGTTACTCGGGACGCTGGAATGAGCAGTTCTTC
size: NA; J: TRBJ2-2; D: NA; V: TRBV29-1; CDR3: CSPWGQNTGELFF; DNA: TGCAGCCCGTGGGGACAGAACACCGGGGAGCTGTTTTTT
size: NA; J: TRBJ2-1; D: NA; V: TRBV5-1; CDR3: CASSLASRVLTNEQFF; DNA: TGCGCCAGCAGCTTGGCGTCTAGAGTCCTGACCAATGAGCAGTTCTTC
size: NA; J: TRBJ2-2; D: NA; V: TRBV29-1; CDR3: CKEGTGADTGELFF; DNA: TGCAAGGAGGGAACGGGGGCGGATACCGGGGAGCTGTTTTTT
size: NA; J: TRBJ2-5; D: NA; V: TRBV7-9; CDR3: CASLPLGGREETQYF; DNA: TGTGCCAGCCTACCTCTAGGAGGCAGGGAAGAGACCCAGTACTTC
size: few; J: TRBJ2-7; D: NA; V: TRBV9; CDR3: CASSVRDNLYEQYF; DNA: TGTGCCAGCAGCGTCCGGGACAATCTTTACGAGCAGTACTTC
size: NA; J: TRBJ2-1; D: NA; V: TRBV7-9; CDR3: CASSSNLGPSDEQFF; DNA: TGTGCCAGCAGCTCCAATCTGGGCCCAAGCGATGAGCAGTTCTTC
size: NA; J: TRBJ1-6; D: NA; V: TRBV4-1; CDR3: CASPSGDYNSPLHF; DNA: TGCGCCAGCCCATCTGGGGACTATAATTCACCCCTCCACTTT
size: NA; J: TRBJ2-3; D: NA; V: TRBV6-5; CDR3: CASSYSRDRTDTQYF; DNA: TGTGCCAGCAGTTACTCGAGGGACCGCACAGATACGCAGTATTTT
size: NA; J: TRBJ2-2; D: NA; V: TRBV9; CDR3: CASSVTSNTGELFF; DNA: TGTGCCAGCAGCGTTACATCAAACACCGGGGAGCTGTTTTTT
size: NA; J: TRBJ2-2; D: NA; V: TRBV5-1; CDR3: CASKSGAGELFF; DNA: TGCGCCAGCAAGTCGGGGGCCGGGGAGCTGTTTTTT
size: NA; J: TRBJ1-4; D: NA; V: TRBV20-1; CDR3: CSAPTGPGEKLFF; DNA: TGCAGTGCTCCTACAGGCCCCGGTGAAAAACTGTTTTTT
size: NA; J: TRBJ2-1; D: NA; V: TRBV20-1; CDR3: CSADLGGGYEQFF; DNA: TGCAGTGCCGACCTAGGTGGGGGTTATGAGCAGTTCTTC
size: NA; J: TRBJ2-1; D: NA; V: TRBV30; CDR3: CAWNSGSYNEQFF; DNA: TGTGCCTGGAACTCGGGATCCTACAATGAGCAGTTCTTC
size: NA; J: TRBJ2-7; D: NA; V: TRBV12-3/TRBV12-4; CDR3: CASSSPTGYNEQYF; DNA: TGTGCCAGCAGTTCCCCGACAGGTTACAACGAGCAGTACTTC
size: few; J: TRBJ1-6; D: NA; V: TRBV6-2/TRBV6-3; CDR3: CASSYPKTTLHF; DNA: TGTGCCAGCAGTTACCCCAAAACCACCCTCCACTTT
size: NA; J: TRBJ2-7; D: TRBD1; V: TRBV12-3/TRBV12-4; CDR3: CASSSHRGRTYEQYF; DNA: TGTGCCAGCAGTTCCCACAGGGGGAGGACCTACGAGCAGTACTTC
size: NA; J: TRBJ2-7; D: TRBD2; V: TRBV6-5; CDR3: CASTRLAGGYEQYF; DNA: TGTGCCAGCACCCGACTCGCGGGAGGGTACGAGCAGTACTTC
size: many; J: TRBJ2-5; D: NA; V: TRBV12-3/TRBV12-4; CDR3: CASSLGYQETQYF; DNA: TGTGCCAGCAGCTTAGGGTACCAAGAGACCCAGTACTTC
size: NA; J: TRBJ2-5; D: NA; V: TRBV4-1; CDR3: CASSPRVKRIYNEQYF; DNA: TGCGCCAGCAGCCCCCGGGTCAAAAGGATTTACAATGAGCAGTACTTC
size: once; J: TRBJ2-4; D: TRBD1; V: TRBV4-1; CDR3: CASSRDRGGNIQYF; DNA: TGCGCCAGCAGTCGAGACAGGGGTGGTAACATTCAGTACTTC
size: NA; J: TRBJ2-5; D: NA; V: TRBV5-1; CDR3: CASSPGHKETQYF; DNA: TGCGCCAGCAGCCCGGGACATAAAGAGACCCAGTACTTC
size: NA; J: TRBJ2-5; D: TRBD2; V: TRBV13; CDR3: CASSLRELAQETQYF; DNA: TGTGCCAGCAGCTTGCGGGAGTTGGCACAAGAGACCCAGTACTTC
size: NA; J: TRBJ2-1; D: NA; V: TRBV28; CDR3: CASSLLNYLTNEQFF; DNA: TGTGCCAGCAGTTTATTAAACTATTTGACCAATGAGCAGTTCTTC
size: few; J: TRBJ2-3; D: NA; V: TRBV5-1; CDR3: CASSPLASDTQYF; DNA: TGCGCCAGCAGCCCCCTAGCATCGGATACGCAGTATTTT
size: NA; J: TRBJ1-1; D: TRBD1; V: TRBV10-2; CDR3: CASSDRQGTEAFF; DNA: TGCGCCAGCAGTGACCGACAGGGAACTGAAGCTTTCTTT
size: once; J: TRBJ2-5; D: TRBD1; V: TRBV7-9; CDR3: CASSLALPDRRGETQYF; DNA: TGTGCCAGCAGCTTAGCACTACCGGACAGGCGAGGGGAGACCCAGTACTTC
size: few; J: TRBJ2-5; D: TRBD2; V: TRBV27; CDR3: CASSWTSAKETQYF; DNA: TGTGCCAGCAGTTGGACTAGCGCTAAAGAGACCCAGTACTTC
size: NA; J: TRBJ2-5; D: NA; V: TRBV28; CDR3: CASSLQAASEETQYF; DNA: TGTGCCAGCAGTTTACAGGCGGCATCCGAAGAGACCCAGTACTTC
size: NA; J: TRBJ2-5; D: TRBD1; V: TRBV5-1; CDR3: CASSLDWARQGAGETQYF; DNA: TGCGCCAGCAGCTTGGATTGGGCTAGACAGGGGGCTGGAGAGACCCAGTACTTC
size: few; J: TRBJ2-1; D: TRBD2; V: TRBV29-1; CDR3: CSVEASGGASEQFF; DNA: TGCAGCGTGGAGGCAAGCGGGGGGGCGAGTGAGCAGTTCTTC
size: NA; J: TRBJ2-7; D: NA; V: TRBV29-1; CDR3: CSVDWDYEQYF; DNA: TGCAGCGTTGATTGGGACTACGAGCAGTACTTC
size: NA; J: TRBJ2-7; D: TRBD2; V: TRBV20-1; CDR3: CSADRDYGYEQYF; DNA: TGCAGTGCAGACCGGGACTATGGATACGAGCAGTACTTC
size: few; J: TRBJ2-4; D: TRBD2; V: TRBV20-1; CDR3: CSARFNRLAGKNIQYF; DNA: TGCAGTGCTAGATTCAACCGACTAGCGGGAAAAAACATTCAGTACTTC
size: NA; J: TRBJ1-2; D: NA; V: TRBV2; CDR3: CASRSTGFYGYTF; DNA: TGTGCCAGCAGGAGTACAGGGTTCTATGGCTACACCTTC
size: NA; J: TRBJ2-1; D: TRBD1; V: TRBV5-1; CDR3: CASSAGQGASLVNEQFF; DNA: TGCGCCAGCAGCGCGGGACAGGGGGCCTCCTTAGTTAATGAGCAGTTCTTC
size: NA; J: TRBJ1-5; D: NA; V: TRBV12-3/TRBV12-4; CDR3: CASSLVYSNQPQHF; DNA: TGTGCCAGCAGTTTGGTGTATAGCAATCAGCCCCAGCATTTT
size: once; J: TRBJ2-3; D: NA; V: TRBV5-1; CDR3: CASSNRETDTQYF; DNA: TGCGCCAGCAGTAATCGAGAAACAGATACGCAGTATTTT
size: few; J: TRBJ1-2; D: TRBD1; V: TRBV29-1; CDR3: CSVAGTEVGYTF; DNA: TGCAGCGTAGCCGGGACAGAAGTCGGCTACACCTTC
size: NA; J: TRBJ2-3; D: NA; V: TRBV12-3/TRBV12-4; CDR3: CASSGTEDTQYF; DNA: TGTGCCAGCAGCGGTACAGAAGATACGCAGTATTTT
size: NA; J: TRBJ1-5; D: TRBD1; V: TRBV24-1; CDR3: CATSYRGGQPQHF; DNA: TGTGCCACCAGTTACAGGGGCGGTCAGCCCCAGCATTTT
size: NA; J: TRBJ2-5; D: NA; V: TRBV15; CDR3: CATSRDVSSETQYF; DNA: TGTGCCACCAGCAGAGACGTCTCCTCGGAGACCCAGTACTTC
size: NA; J: TRBJ2-7; D: NA; V: TRBV20-1; CDR3: CSARERDLYEQYF; DNA: TGCAGTGCTAGGGAGAGAGACCTCTACGAGCAGTACTTC
size: NA; J: TRBJ2-5; D: TRBD2; V: TRBV5-1; CDR3: CASSLGTSGETQYF; DNA: TGTGCCAGCAGTCTAGGGACTAGCGGCGAGACCCAGTACTTC